This paragraph covers one TCR beta chain sequence. It lacks a known antigen. Base-call qualities are not available, and no considerably larger clone is one nucleotide away. Reading from cysteine to phenylalanine, the CDR3 counts 13 amino acids. Only the CDR3 DNA is retained, 39 bases long and in frame from the first base. Based on the germline V gene, the CDR1 and CDR2 sequences are SQVTM and ANQGSEA. Trimming leaves V shorter by 6 bases and J shorter by 3 bases, with the junction holding 2 bases beyond the gene matches. Only healthy Caucasian donors were included. The twin cohort consisted of three pairs of female monozygotic twins, all aged about 18 to 29 years. CD4+ and CD8+ T cell populations were isolated with positive isolation kits from Invitrogen. The data were taken from a study of identical twins (dated by TCRdb to 2016 to 2017). About the full investigation: TCR alpha and beta repertoires from monozygotic twins, unrelated adults of various ages and cord blood were deep-sequenced to test whether fetal clonotypes persist. To rule out contamination, replicate twin experiments were performed at different times with different library preparation protocols.

Study-wide findings and limitations: Recombination models systematically underestimated out-of-frame TCR alpha sharing in monozygotic twins but agreed with sharing between unrelated individuals. Because the same donors could not be followed over many years, the conclusions depended on cross-sectional statistical analysis. Excess twin sharing in beta out-of-frame sequences was weaker because fewer shared sequences lowered the signal-to-noise ratio. Compared with coincidental sharing between unrelated individuals, an excess of low generation-probability sequences was observed among out-of-frame TCR alpha sequences shared between twins. Abundant cord blood beta clonotypes had fewer insertions, young adult naive repertoires showed a similar but weaker trend, and memory repertoires showed no such trend. Invariant T cells such as MAIT and iNKT could partly confound zero-insertion analyses, although diverse VJ usage argued against such confounding for most clonotypes.

Library method: 5' RACE. The instrument was an Illumina HiSeq 2000. A universal primer binding site was introduced by template switching, and a unique molecular identifier was present in the final cDNA, enabling accurate counting of TCR cDNA molecules. Specific primers in the conserved constant-segment region were used to synthesize first-strand cDNA for TCR alpha and beta chains. To control for contamination, each cDNA library was double barcoded with a SMART-Mk sample barcode plus Illumina barcodes. TruSeq adapter sequences and Illumina sample barcodes were added in two successive PCR steps. TCR alpha and beta cDNA libraries were sequenced on the Illumina HiSeq platform with custom primers. In the authors' own workflow: MiGEC processed the raw reads to extract unique molecular identifiers, while MiXCR was used to determine the CDR3 positions. Recombination models were inferred per individual with the repgenHMM and IGoR tools using an EM algorithm. Shared clonotype analysis was performed with the tcR package in R, normalizing sharing by the product of cloneset sizes. To study raw recombination free of thymic and clonal selection effects, out-of-frame nonproductive sequences were analyzed. TCRdb itself trimmed the public reads at Q25 with fastp, ran MiXCR and retained productive beta chains. When rows share a CDR3 protein, they turn into one entry using the most common DNA and genes. These V and J calls derive from TCRdb rather than the authors' analysis. This sample is represented by 250,000 or so distinct CDR3 sequences; around 8.3% of them were singletons. Less than 4% of the sample is taken by the ten largest.

These data were also reused for a study on yellow fever vaccine responses in identical twins. Looking at the second paper: The authors reported that the T cell response to vaccination in identical twins appeared partly convergent and partly personalized. Focusing on identical twins, the study followed the T cell clones that responded to the vaccine, and did so with precision.

In this chain, TRBV29-1 is recombined with TRBJ2-7; the central 13 bases match TRBD2. The sequenced sample consisted of CD8+ T cells sorted from blood. This receptor was taken from a woman aged 18-29 years in good health. This receptor has the CDR3 CSVWTSGSYEQYF. The sequenced DNA is TGCAGCGTCTGGACTAGCGGGAGCTACGAGCAGTACTTC.